This is a list of T cell receptor beta chains from one sample in a study of Graves' ophthalmopathy and Graves' hyperthyroidism. TCRdb analysed the multiplex PCR reads with MiXCR anew, one entry per CDR3 protein. Of about 550,000 distinct CDR3 sequences in the sample, under 40% were seen once. The sequenced sample consisted of peripheral blood or thyroid tissue (not recorded which). Source of these receptors: an adult man with Graves' hyperthyroidism. CDR3s include the opening cysteine and the closing phenylalanine or tryptophan. D genes are given only for firm matches. Clone size, where shown, is once, few, many, or a class for clones that have expanded.

TRBV20-1	NA	many	TRBJ2-5	CSAHGGEETQYF	TGCAGTGCCCACGGAGGGGAAGAGACCCAGTACTTC
TRBV11-3	TRBD2	few	TRBJ2-3	CASSHILAGTDTQYF	TGTGCCAGCAGCCACATACTAGCGGGAACAGATACGCAGTATTTT
TRBV4-1	NA	few	TRBJ2-5	CASSQALQETQHF	TGCGCCAGCAGCCAAGCTCTTCAAGAGACCCAGCACTTC
TRBV12-3/TRBV12-4	NA	many	TRBJ1-1	CASSSMGYTEAFF	TGTGCCAGCAGTTCGATGGGCTACACTGAAGCTTTCTTT
TRBV15	NA	many	TRBJ1-2	CATRDSSFYGYTF	TGTGCCACCAGGGACAGCTCGTTCTATGGCTACACCTTC
TRBV14	TRBD1	NA	TRBJ2-1	CASSHNRGDEQFF	TGTGCCAGCAGCCACAACAGGGGGGATGAGCAGTTCTTC
TRBV2	TRBD1	NA	TRBJ1-5	CASSEEPGGSRQPQHF	TGTGCCAGCAGTGAGGAACCAGGGGGTTCGAGACAGCCCCAGCATTTT
TRBV20-1	TRBD2	NA	TRBJ2-7	CSARLGTSDYNEQYF	TGCAGTGCTAGGCTGGGGACTAGCGATTACAATGAGCAGTACTTC
TRBV9	TRBD2	many	TRBJ2-7	CASSVTSGRGNEQYF	TGTGCCAGCAGCGTAACTAGCGGGAGAGGAAACGAGCAGTACTTC
TRBV20-1	NA	NA	TRBJ2-7	CSATRQGSYEQYF	TGCAGTGCTACCAGGCAGGGCTCCTACGAGCAGTACTTC
TRBV7-2	TRBD2	NA	TRBJ2-5	CASSPALAGNTDTQYF	TGTGCCAGCAGCCCAGCTCTAGCGGGCAACACAGATACGCAGTACTTC
TRBV10-2	NA	many	TRBJ1-1	CASSESTRNREAFF	TGCGCCAGCAGTGAGTCGACGCGGAACAGAGAAGCTTTCTTT
TRBV2	NA	many	TRBJ1-4	CASRAAGGEKLFF	TGTGCCAGCAGGGCGGCGGGAGGAGAAAAACTGTTTTTT
TRBV12-3/TRBV12-4	NA	NA	TRBJ2-2	CASRPRNIDRELFF	TGTGCCAGCAGACCTAGGAATATTGACCGGGAGCTGTTTTTT
TRBV7-2	NA	many	TRBJ1-6	CASSPGVDSPLHF	TGTGCCAGCAGCCCAGGGGTGGATTCACCCCTCCACTTT
TRBV10-1	TRBD1	once	TRBJ1-2	CASSEGQAATF	TGCGCCAGCAGTGAGGGACAGGCTGCCACCTTC
TRBV14	NA	NA	TRBJ1-2	CASSQDKGWYGYTF	TGTGCCAGCAGCCAAGATAAGGGGTGGTATGGCTACACCTTC
TRBV19	TRBD1	NA	TRBJ1-1	CASRVNQFRDRDSVEAFF	TGTGCCAGTAGGGTGAATCAATTCCGGGACAGGGATTCGGTTGAAGCTTTCTTT
TRBV19	NA	NA	TRBJ2-3	CASSIGKGVGTDTQYF	TGTGCCAGTAGTATCGGCAAGGGGGTTGGCACAGATACGCAGTATTTT
TRBV24-1	NA	many	TRBJ1-1	CATSDLDSTEAFF	TGTGCCACCAGTGATTTGGATAGCACTGAAGCTTTCTTT
TRBV25-1	NA	NA	TRBJ2-3	CASAPQARGTDTQYF	TGTGCCAGCGCCCCCCAGGCTAGAGGAACAGATACGCAGTATTTT
TRBV27	NA	NA	TRBJ1-1	CASSYTGLNTEAFF	TGTGCCAGCAGCTACACAGGGCTCAACACTGAAGCTTTCTTT
TRBV25-1	NA	many	TRBJ2-3	CASSDLGNTDTQYF	TGTGCCAGCAGTGATCTAGGGAACACAGATACGCAGTATTTT
TRBV24-1	TRBD1	many	TRBJ2-2	CATRGQGRNTGELFF	TGTGCCACCAGGGGACAGGGCAGGAACACCGGGGAGCTGTTTTTT
TRBV7-3	NA	once	TRBJ1-3	CASSPPASASGNTIYF	TGTGCCAGCAGCCCCCCCGCCTCGGCCTCTGGAAACACCATATATTTT
TRBV9	NA	few	TRBJ2-1	CASKRGPGSSYNEQFF	TGTGCCAGCAAAAGAGGTCCGGGGAGCTCCTACAATGAGCAGTTCTTC
TRBV7-2	NA	NA	TRBJ2-3	CASSFGGNPTDTQYF	TGTGCCAGCAGCTTCGGCGGGAACCCCACAGATACGCAGTATTTT
TRBV10-3	NA	NA	TRBJ2-1	CATYRGGDEQFF	TGTGCCACTTACAGGGGAGGGGATGAGCAGTTCTTC
TRBV7-8	NA	many	TRBJ2-6	CASSLPRYPAGPGANVLTF	TGTGCCAGCAGCTTACCGAGATACCCCGCGGGGCCTGGGGCCAACGTCCTGACTTTC
TRBV20-1	NA	many	TRBJ1-1	CSARETPGLNTEAFF	TGCAGTGCTAGAGAAACTCCGGGGTTGAACACTGAAGCTTTCTTT
TRBV9	TRBD1	NA	TRBJ2-7	CASSLTGGQGAYEQYF	TGTGCCAGCAGTTTAACGGGCGGTCAGGGGGCCTACGAGCAGTACTTC
TRBV5-1	NA	many	TRBJ1-3	CASSAGPGRTLSGNTIYF	TGCGCCAGCAGCGCAGGGCCGGGACGGACCCTCTCTGGAAACACCATATATTTT
TRBV7-9	NA	few	TRBJ2-7	CASSQGTRGARTRYEQYF	TGCGCCAGCAGCCAAGGAACCCGAGGGGCCCGAACGAGATACGAGCAGTACTTC
TRBV7-9	NA	many	TRBJ1-2	CASSLLGRDGYTF	TGTGCCAGCAGCTTATTGGGCAGGGATGGCTACACCTTC
TRBV5-1	TRBD1	many	TRBJ1-3	CASSRGQQASGNTIYF	TGCGCCAGCAGCAGGGGACAGCAAGCATCTGGAAACACCATATATTTT
TRBV20-1	TRBD1	few	TRBJ1-5	CSARDWDRGKQPQHF	TGCAGTGCTAGAGATTGGGACAGGGGTAAACAGCCCCAGCATTTT
TRBV25-1	TRBD1	NA	TRBJ1-4	CASSGSGQGFEKLFF	TGTGCCAGCAGTGGTTCGGGACAGGGGTTTGAAAAACTGTTTTTT
TRBV2	TRBD1	few	TRBJ2-1	CASGRDRNNEQFF	TGTGCCAGCGGCAGGGACAGGAACAATGAGCAGTTCTTC
TRBV29-1	TRBD1	many	TRBJ1-3	CSVSRDSGNTIYF	TGCAGCGTCTCCCGGGACAGTGGAAACACCATATATTTT
TRBV9	TRBD1	NA	TRBJ1-2	CASSVARGPTGTGYGYTF	TGTGCCAGCAGCGTAGCCAGGGGCCCTACCGGGACAGGATATGGCTACACCTTC
TRBV2	NA	many	TRBJ1-6	CASRLENNSPLHF	TGTGCCAGCAGGCTAGAGAATAATTCACCCCTCCACTTT
TRBV14	NA	few	TRBJ2-2	CASSQDQVLVGGELFF	TGTGCCAGCAGCCAAGATCAGGTCCTAGTAGGCGGGGAGCTGTTTTTT
TRBV5-5	NA	NA	TRBJ2-3	CASSNYEDTQYF	TGTGCCAGCAGCAATTACGAAGATACGCAGTATTTT
TRBV9	NA	NA	TRBJ2-2	CASSVARPSSPGELFF	TGTGCCAGCAGCGTAGCTCGCCCTAGCTCCCCCGGGGAGCTGTTTTTT
TRBV2	NA	NA	TRBJ1-5	CASSLWGTPQHF	TGTGCCAGCAGCTTATGGGGGACCCCCCAGCATTTT
TRBV7-8	NA	many	TRBJ1-2	CASSPNVLEGLGYTF	TGTGCCAGCAGCCCGAACGTATTAGAGGGGCTTGGCTACACCTTC